The TCR beta chain described here comes from a study of CD8+CD57+ T cells in acquired aplastic anemia. Study summary: Average DNA yield from sorted CD4+ and CD8+ cells was about 3.2 ug.

Study-wide points: Statistical testing detected no significant gap in CD8+ Simpson's diversity between patients and controls.

Selection for sequencing was limited to patients who had shown CD8+CD57+ cell expansion by flow cytometry. Profiles of TCR beta VDJ and CDR3 were generated from a genomic DNA template. TCRdb reprocessed the reads with MiXCR, giving one entry per CDR3 protein. The repertoire holds more than 95,000 distinct CDR3 sequences, with almost 40% as singletons. Comments on this clonotype: Antigen: not known.

This CDR3 spans 15 amino acids. The V and J ends lost 6 bases and 8 bases, in that order; junction bases with no gene match: 10. Germline V CDR1 and CDR2: SGHVS, FNYEAQ. Material for sequencing was sorted CD4+, CD8+, or CD8+CD57+ T cells (not recorded which) from PBMCs. This TCR came from a human donor with aplastic anemia. The chain has TRBV7-6 and TRBJ2-1; 10 bases map to TRBD1. The CDR3 sequence: CASSRQGALFDEQFF. The CDR3 bases are TGTGCCAGCAGTCGACAGGGGGCTCTTTTCGATGAGCAGTTCTTC. The whole variable domain, remainder taken from reference TRBV7-6 and TRBJ2-1, is GAGVSQSPRYKVTKRGQDVALRCDPISGHVSLYWYRQALGQGPEFLTYFNYEAQQDKSGLPNDRFSAERPEGSISTLTIQRTEQRDSAMYRCASSRQGALFDEQFFGPGTRLTVL.